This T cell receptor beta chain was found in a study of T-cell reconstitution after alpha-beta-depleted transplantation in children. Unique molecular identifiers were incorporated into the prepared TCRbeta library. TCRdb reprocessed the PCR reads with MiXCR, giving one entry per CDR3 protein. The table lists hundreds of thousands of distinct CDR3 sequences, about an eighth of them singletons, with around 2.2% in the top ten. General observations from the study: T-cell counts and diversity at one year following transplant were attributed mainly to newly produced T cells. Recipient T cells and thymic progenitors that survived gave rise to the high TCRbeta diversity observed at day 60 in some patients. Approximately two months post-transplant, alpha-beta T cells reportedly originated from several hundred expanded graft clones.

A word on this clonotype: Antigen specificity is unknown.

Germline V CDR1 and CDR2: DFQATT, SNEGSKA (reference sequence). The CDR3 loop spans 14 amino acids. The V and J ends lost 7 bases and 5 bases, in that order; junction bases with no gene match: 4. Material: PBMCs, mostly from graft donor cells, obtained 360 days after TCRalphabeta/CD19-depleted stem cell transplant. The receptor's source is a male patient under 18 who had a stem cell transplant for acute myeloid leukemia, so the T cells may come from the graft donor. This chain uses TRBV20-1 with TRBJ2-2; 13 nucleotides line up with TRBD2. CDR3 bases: TGCAGTGTCACTAGCGGGAGGGCGACCGGGGAGCTGTTTTTT. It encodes CSVTSGRATGELFF.